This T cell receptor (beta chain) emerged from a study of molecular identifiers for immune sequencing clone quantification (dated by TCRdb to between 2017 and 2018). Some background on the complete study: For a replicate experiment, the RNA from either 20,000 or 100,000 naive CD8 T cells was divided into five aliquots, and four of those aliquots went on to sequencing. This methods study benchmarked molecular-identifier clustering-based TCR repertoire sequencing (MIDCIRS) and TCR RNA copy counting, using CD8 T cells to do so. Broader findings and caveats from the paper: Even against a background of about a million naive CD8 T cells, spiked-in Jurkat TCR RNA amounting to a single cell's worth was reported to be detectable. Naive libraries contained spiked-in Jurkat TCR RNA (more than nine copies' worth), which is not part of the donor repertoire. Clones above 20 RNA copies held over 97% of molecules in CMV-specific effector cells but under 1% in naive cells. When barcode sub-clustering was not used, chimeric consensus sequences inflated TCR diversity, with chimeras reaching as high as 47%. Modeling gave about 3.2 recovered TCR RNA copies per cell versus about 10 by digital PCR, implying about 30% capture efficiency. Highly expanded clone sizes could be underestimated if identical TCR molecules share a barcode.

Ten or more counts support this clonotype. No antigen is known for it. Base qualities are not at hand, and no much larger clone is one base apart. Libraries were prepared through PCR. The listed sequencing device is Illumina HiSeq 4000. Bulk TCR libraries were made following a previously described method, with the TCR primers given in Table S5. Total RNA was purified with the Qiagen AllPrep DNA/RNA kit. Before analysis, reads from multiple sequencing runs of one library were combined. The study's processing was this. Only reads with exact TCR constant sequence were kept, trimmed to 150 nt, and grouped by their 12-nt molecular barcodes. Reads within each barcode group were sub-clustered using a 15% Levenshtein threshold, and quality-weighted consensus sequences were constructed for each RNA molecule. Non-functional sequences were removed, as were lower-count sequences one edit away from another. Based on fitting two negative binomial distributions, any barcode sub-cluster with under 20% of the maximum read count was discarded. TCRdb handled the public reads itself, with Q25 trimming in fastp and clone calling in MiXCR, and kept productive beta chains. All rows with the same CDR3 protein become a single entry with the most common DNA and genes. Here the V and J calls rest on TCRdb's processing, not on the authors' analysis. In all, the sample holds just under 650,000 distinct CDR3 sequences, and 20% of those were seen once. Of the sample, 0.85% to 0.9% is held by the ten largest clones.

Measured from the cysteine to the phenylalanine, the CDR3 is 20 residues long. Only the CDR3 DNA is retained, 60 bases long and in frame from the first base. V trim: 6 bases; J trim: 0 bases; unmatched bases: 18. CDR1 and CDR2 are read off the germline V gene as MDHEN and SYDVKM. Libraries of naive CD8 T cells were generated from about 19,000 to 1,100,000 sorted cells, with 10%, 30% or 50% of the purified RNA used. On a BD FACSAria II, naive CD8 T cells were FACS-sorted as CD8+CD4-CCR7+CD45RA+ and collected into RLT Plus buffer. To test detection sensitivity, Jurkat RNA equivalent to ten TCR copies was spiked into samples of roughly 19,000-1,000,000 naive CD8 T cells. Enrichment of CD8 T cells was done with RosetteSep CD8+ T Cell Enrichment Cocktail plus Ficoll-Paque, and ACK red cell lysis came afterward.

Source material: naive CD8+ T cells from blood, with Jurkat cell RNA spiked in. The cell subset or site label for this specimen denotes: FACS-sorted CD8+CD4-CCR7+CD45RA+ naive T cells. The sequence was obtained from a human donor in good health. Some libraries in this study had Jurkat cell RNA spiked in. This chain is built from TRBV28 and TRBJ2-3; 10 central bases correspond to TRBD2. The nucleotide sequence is TGTGCCAGCAGGCCTACTAGCGGGATATACCCCGCCCGTAGCACAGATACGCAGTATTTT. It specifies CASRPTSGIYPARSTDTQYF.